This entry is about one T cell receptor beta chain. No antigen is known for it. Compared with germline, one end of the junction differs, possibly owing to a read error. Library preparation was by PCR. Sequencing used an Illumina HiSeq 2500. Unique molecular identifiers were incorporated into TCR beta cDNA libraries to reduce PCR and sequencing biases. Per 1 to 10 million input T cells, roughly 500,000 cDNA molecules were obtained, such that each molecule approximated one T cell. Patient libraries were prepared and sequenced with the same protocol used for the earlier healthy control dataset. Within a given batch, samples were prepared together, multiplexed and sequenced on the same HiSeq lane. For the original study's pipeline: MIGEC handled the raw barcoded reads, throwing out single-read molecular identifier groups before consensus assembly and CDR3 extraction. VDJtools was used for post-analysis of the clonotype tables, and diversity was normalized by down-sampling every dataset to the size of the smallest sample. In repertoire overlap clustering, CDR3 amino acid sequences, but not nucleotide sequences, were matched to correct batch-related cross-sample contamination. The public sequencing data were trimmed at Q25 with fastp and processed into clonotypes with MiXCR by TCRdb, which kept only in-frame beta chains. Records with the same CDR3 protein are collapsed into one entry carrying the most frequent genes and DNA. The V and J calls here are based on TCRdb, not the publication. The sample table holds 820,000 or so distinct CDR3 sequences, of which approximately 53% were seen once. The top ten clones comprise over 4% of the sample.

TCR beta repertoires were profiled from peripheral blood of 10 to 15 young patients with multiple sclerosis to demonstrate the VDJtools post-analysis software. Multiple sclerosis patients were children and adolescents aged about 6 to 16 years. These data originate in a study of post-analysis software for immune sequencing data (dated by TCRdb to 2015 to 2017). Regarding the study in general: Relapsing-remitting, secondary progressive and progressive-relapsing multiple sclerosis were recorded as disease courses, and subtype annotation was lacking for some patients. The patient repertoires were compared against 11 previously published healthy control repertoires obtained from donors aged roughly 6 to 28 years. A subset of samples was prepared in parallel using single-end sample barcoding, then pooled and co-amplified after Illumina adapter ligation. Study-wide conclusions, independent of this receptor: Significantly lower normalized Chao1 diversity was found in multiple sclerosis patients than in controls, suggesting substantial peripheral T-cell clonal expansion. Roughly 5 TRBV segments, including TRBV5-6, TRBV5-1 and TRBV20-1, were significantly more frequent in patients than controls. When samples were clustered directly using the F measure, samples prepared in the same batch co-clustered strongly, which prompted a batch-effect correction. The control group was slightly older than the multiple sclerosis patient group.

Via the germline V gene, CDR1 is SQVTM and CDR2 ANQGSEA. From the cysteine up to the phenylalanine, the CDR3 has a length of 14 residues. Only the CDR3 DNA is retained, 42 bases long and in frame from the first base. The receptor chain draws on TRBV29-1 and TRBJ2-5; a stretch of 7 junction bases matches TRBD2. The specimen sequenced was blood. The sequence was collected from a girl aged 5-17 years with multiple sclerosis. CDR3 sequence: CSFEASGLQETQYF. The sequenced DNA is TGCAGCTTTGAGGCTAGCGGTTTACAAGAGACCCAGTACTTC. Joined to the reference TRBV29-1 and TRBJ2-5 proteins, this CDR3 gives the full variable domain: SAVISQKPSRDICQRGTSLTIQCQVDSQVTMMFWYRQQPGQSLTLIATANQGSEATYESGFVIDKFPISRPNLTFSTLTVSNMSPEDSSIYLCSFEASGLQETQYFGPGTRLLVL.